A single sample gave rise to the 25 T cell receptor beta chains below, sequenced in a study of chemoradiotherapy in HPV16-positive cancers. Profiling relied on immunoSEQ multiplex PCR, and the TCRdb table lists in-frame clones only, not all of them. The profile shows some 14,000 clones, roughly 93% of them singletons. This specimen consisted of blood, obtained from a patient who underwent chemoradiotherapy. Receptors were obtained from a human donor with HPV-associated anogenital cancer.

V usage is TRBV18 and J usage is TRBJ2-1, with unresolved D. CDR1 and CDR2 (germline): KGHSH, LQKENI. The CDR3 runs 12 residues. V lost 2 bases and J 7 bases, leaving 6 bases between the germline ends. The CDR3 nucleotides are TGTGCCAGCTCACCATTAGGGAATGAGCAGTTCTTC. This codes for CASSPLGNEQFF.

This chain uses TRBV27 with TRBJ2-2; TRBD1 is a possible D gene (6 bases). The germline CDR1 and CDR2 sequences are MNHEY and SMNVEV (reference sequence). Trimming took off 5 bases at V and 3 bases at J, with 10 bases between the two ends. The CDR3 runs to 14 residues. In nucleotides, the CDR3 is TGTGCCAGCAGTCCGAGGGGGTACACCGGGGAGCTGTTTTTT. Encoded protein: CASSPRGYTGELFF.

The chain is built from TRBV15 and TRBJ2-1, with D maybe TRBD2 (6 bases). Trimming took 3 bases from V and 0 from J, leaving 15 bases between them. Germline CDR1 LNHNV, CDR2 YYDKDF (reference sequence). The CDR3 covers 17 residues. The CDR3 region is CATSSLLLGGSYNEQFF. The DNA for the CDR3 is TGTGCCACCAGCAGCCTTCTCCTGGGGGGCTCCTACAATGAGCAGTTCTTC.

The CDR3 bases are TGTGCCAGCAGTAGATCCGCTAATGAAAAACTGTTTTTT. Protein: CASSRSANEKLFF. The chain is built from TRBV27 and TRBJ1-4; no firm D call. The CDR3 extends over 13 amino acids. Germline CDR1 is MNHEY and CDR2 is SMNVEV (reference sequence). The V end was cut by 5 bases, the J end by 3 bases, with 7 bases between.

The J gene is TRBJ2-2, the V gene TRBV4-3; 11 bases match TRBD2. Per germline, CDR1 LGHNA and CDR2 YSLEER. The CDR3 extends over 18 amino acids. J gave up 2 bases and V 0 bases, and 5 bases lay outside the gene matches. The CDR3 protein is CASSQDLLAGENTGELFF. The DNA of the CDR3 is TGCGCCAGCAGCCAAGATTTACTAGCGGGGGAAAACACCGGGGAGCTGTTTTTT.

The rearrangement joins TRBV19 to TRBJ2-3; possible D gene TRBD2, 6 bases. Germline loops: CDR1 LNHDA, CDR2 SQIVND (reference sequence). Trimming took 5 bases from V and 2 from J, leaving 17 bases between them. The CDR3 length is 16 residues. CDR3 DNA sequence: TGTGCCAGTAGTGTTTGGACTACCGACCCCACAGATACGCAGTATTTT. It yields the protein CASSVWTTDPTDTQYF.

The chain links TRBV15 to TRBJ1-6; weak D call: TRBD1 (5 bases). V shed 3 bases and J shed 5 bases, with 8 bases lying between them. The CDR3 is 14 amino acids. Germline CDR1 and CDR2: LNHNV and YYDKDF (reference sequence). The CDR3, as DNA: TGTGCCACCAGCAGTGGACAACATAATTCACCCCTCCACTTT. It is translated as CATSSGQHNSPLHF.

The chain recombines TRBV13 with TRBJ2-7; 9 bases align to TRBD1. Germline values: CDR1 PRHDT, CDR2 FYEKMQ (reference sequence). Trimming at V came to 4 bases and at J to 4 bases, leaving 8 bases not matched to a gene. The CDR3 is 15 residues long. Written as DNA, the CDR3 is TGTGCCAGCAGCTCAACCTCCGGGACAGGGTACGAGCAGTACTTC. This translates into CASSSTSGTGYEQYF.

The genes are TRBV14 and TRBJ2-5, with 12 bases identical to TRBD1. The CDR3 loop spans 16 amino acids. J was trimmed by 11 bases and V by 2 bases; bases with no gene match: 12. The germline V gene encodes CDR1 SGHDN and CDR2 FVKESK. Here the CDR3 DNA reads TGTGCCAGCAGCCAAACTATCCGGGACAGGGGGCTGGAGCAGTACTTC. It yields the protein CASSQTIRDRGLEQYF.

The genes are TRBV11-2 and TRBJ2-2; D is unclear. Trimming removed 7 bases from V and 2 bases from J, with 14 bases in between. The CDR3 runs to 15 residues. From germline, CDR1 is SGHAT and CDR2 FQNNGV. The CDR3 region is CASKLATPNTGELFF. For the CDR3, the DNA is TGTGCCAGCAAACTGGCTACTCCAAACACCGGGGAGCTGTTTTTT.

This clone was counted a single time. V and J are TRBV5-4 and TRBJ1-1; perhaps TRBD1 as D (5 bases). This CDR3 comprises 15 residues. From germline, CDR1 is SGHNT and CDR2 YYREEE (reference sequence). Trimming stripped 3 bases from V and 0 bases from J, with 12 bases between. CDR3 sequence: CASSSPLGLNTEAFF. The CDR3 DNA follows: TGTGCCAGCAGCTCGCCTTTGGGGCTGAACACTGAAGCTTTCTTT.

The rearrangement joins TRBV10-3 to TRBJ1-1; 8 bases are shared with TRBD1. In germline, CDR1 is ENHRY, CDR2 SYGVKD. Germline trimming cut 6 bases from V and 7 bases from J; bases unmatched to any gene: 13. CDR3 length: 15 amino acids. The CDR3 DNA follows: TGTGCCATCAGCATTCTATGGGACAGGAGATATGAAGCTTTCTTT. Its translation is CAISILWDRRYEAFF.

This clone turned up a few times. This chain joins TRBV6-5 and TRBJ1-6, with D uncertain. The CDR3 has 14 residues. The V end was cut by 5 bases, the J end by 9 bases, with 14 bases between. Per the germline V gene, CDR1 is MNHEY and CDR2 is SVGAGI. The CDR3 here is CASSRKGPGSPLHF. CDR3 bases: TGTGCCAGCAGTAGAAAGGGCCCGGGTTCACCCCTCCACTTT.

This clone appeared once. The genes are TRBV11-3 and TRBJ2-7; D may be TRBD1 or TRBD2 (6 bases each). CDR3 size: 14 residues. In germline, CDR1 is SGHNT, CDR2 YENEEA. Trimming took off 1 base at V and 6 bases at J, with 13 bases between the two ends. The CDR3 loop is CASSLGWSGAEQYF. CDR3 DNA: TGTGCCAGCAGCTTAGGGTGGTCGGGGGCCGAGCAGTACTTC.

The chain links TRBV14 to TRBJ2-7, with D maybe TRBD1 (5 bases). CDR3 length equals 14 residues. Germline V lookup: CDR1 SGHDN, CDR2 FVKESK. V gave up 4 bases and J gave up 2 bases, with 12 bases separating them. This CDR3 reads CASSPYAGTYEQYF. The CDR3 nucleotides are TGTGCCAGCAGCCCATATGCAGGGACCTACGAGCAGTACTTC.

The V call is TRBV7-3, the J call TRBJ2-1; tentatively, D is TRBD2 (6 bases). The germline V gene has CDR1 SGHTA and CDR2 FQGTGA. This CDR3 spans 15 amino acids. V lost 5 bases to trimming and J lost 2 bases, with 13 bases between them. The CDR3 is CASSTRGWPYNEQFF. The CDR3, as DNA: TGTGCCAGCAGCACCCGGGGGTGGCCCTACAATGAGCAGTTCTTC.

The rearrangement uses TRBV4-1 and TRBJ1-2; D might be TRBD1 (6 bases). The V end lost 0 bases, the J end lost 4 bases, and 15 bases lay between the germline ends. This CDR3 comprises 16 residues. Germline-derived CDR1 and CDR2 are MGHRA and YSYEKL. The CDR3 nucleotides are TGCGCCAGCAGCCAAGATCTGGTCAGGGGAATCTATGGCTACACCTTC. Its translation: CASSQDLVRGIYGYTF.

This rearrangement joins TRBV11-3 to TRBJ2-3; TRBD2 might be the D (5 bases). Germline CDR1 SGHNT, CDR2 YENEEA. CDR3 size: 14 residues. Trimming took off 6 bases at V and 2 bases at J, with 12 bases between the two ends. The CDR3 region is CASSHSGYTDTQYF. CDR3 in DNA: TGTGCCAGCAGTCACAGCGGTTACACAGATACGCAGTATTTT.

This chain joins TRBV7-2 and TRBJ2-3; 12 bases are a match to TRBD2. With V trimmed by 4 bases and J by 6 bases, 5 bases remained unmatched. The CDR3 totals 15 residues. Germline V CDR1 and CDR2: SGHTA, FQGNSA. CDR3 nucleotides: TGTGCCAGCAGCTCCGCCGGGACTAGCGGGGATACGCAGTATTTT. Translating it yields CASSSAGTSGDTQYF.

CDR3 coding DNA: TGTGCCACCAGCAGGGGCCGGAGGGAAGAAGCCTACGAGCAGTACTTC. Protein sequence: CATSRGRREEAYEQYF. The V and J genes are TRBV15 and TRBJ2-7; a possible D gene is TRBD2 (6 bases). The CDR3 consists of 16 residues. Germline values: CDR1 LNHNV, CDR2 YYDKDF (reference sequence). The V end lost 3 bases, the J end lost 2 bases, and 17 bases lay between the germline ends.

The rearrangement links TRBV5-1 to TRBJ2-3, with a tentative D call TRBD1 (5 bases). The CDR3 is 16 amino acids. Looked up from germline, CDR1 is SGHRS and CDR2 is YFSETQ. The V and J ends lost 6 bases and 2 bases respectively, with 19 bases between them. The CDR3: CASTLAGSGPTDTQYF. DNA of the CDR3: TGCGCCAGCACCCTTGCCGGGTCAGGGCCCACAGATACGCAGTATTTT.

The genes are TRBV4-2 and TRBJ2-5; D perhaps matches TRBD2 (6 bases). The CDR3 sequence is 15 residues long. Per the germline V gene, CDR1 is LGHNA and CDR2 is YNFKEQ. V was clipped by 0 bases and J by 1 base, with 9 bases between them. The CDR3 region is CASSQDPGGQETQYF. The CDR3 nucleotides read TGTGCCAGCAGCCAAGATCCCGGGGGCCAAGAGACCCAGTACTTC.

The rearrangement links TRBV5-8 to TRBJ2-3; tentatively, D is TRBD1 or TRBD2 (6 bases each). The CDR3 is 13 amino acids. V was trimmed by 5 bases and J by 6 bases, leaving 13 bases between them. In germline, CDR1 is SGHTS, CDR2 YDEGEE. CDR3 loop: CASRGKGGDTQYF. The CDR3 nucleotides read TGTGCCAGCAGGGGGAAAGGGGGGGATACGCAGTATTTT.

J is TRBJ2-3 and V is TRBV5-8, with D unresolved. Between the trimmed V and J ends, which lost 0 bases and 4 bases, there was a span of 12 bases. The length of the CDR3 is 15 residues. Germline-derived CDR1 and CDR2 are SGHTS and YDEGEE. The CDR3 sequence: CASSLGSIAPDTQYF. For the CDR3, the DNA is TGTGCCAGCAGCTTGGGAAGCATTGCTCCAGATACGCAGTATTTT.

V is TRBV6-1 and J is TRBJ1-1, with D hard to call. Germline V gene sequence: CDR1 MNHNS, CDR2 SASEGT. The V end was cut by 2 bases, the J end by 2 bases, with 12 bases between. The CDR3 extends over 15 amino acids. The CDR3 bases are TGTGCCAGCAGTGAACACCGGCGTCTAAACACTGAAGCTTTCTTT. Residues: CASSEHRRLNTEAFF.